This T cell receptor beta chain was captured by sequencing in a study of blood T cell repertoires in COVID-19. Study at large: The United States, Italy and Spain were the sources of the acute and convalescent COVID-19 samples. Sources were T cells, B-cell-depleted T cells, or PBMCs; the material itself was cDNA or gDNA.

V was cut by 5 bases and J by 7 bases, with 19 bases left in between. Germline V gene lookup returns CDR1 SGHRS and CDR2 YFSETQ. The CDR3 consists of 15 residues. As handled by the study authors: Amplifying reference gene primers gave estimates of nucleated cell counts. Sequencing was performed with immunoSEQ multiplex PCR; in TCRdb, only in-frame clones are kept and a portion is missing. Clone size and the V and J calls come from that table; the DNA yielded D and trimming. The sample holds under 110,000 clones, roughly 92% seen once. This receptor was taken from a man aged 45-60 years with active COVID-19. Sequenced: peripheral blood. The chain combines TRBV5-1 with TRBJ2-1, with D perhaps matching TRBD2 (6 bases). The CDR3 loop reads CASSLRLGSGNEQFF. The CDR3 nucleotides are TGCGCCAGCAGTCTTAGACTAGGTTCTGGGAATGAGCAGTTCTTC.